Each of the 32 T cell receptor beta chains below was sequenced from the same sample in a study of CD8+CD57+ T cells in acquired aplastic anemia. CDR3 and TCR beta VDJ profiling relied on a genomic DNA template. A single record per CDR3 protein comes from TCRdb applying MiXCR to the reads. The sample consists of over 150,000 distinct CDR3 sequences, nearly 65% of them appearing once. Patients included in sequencing had previously demonstrated CD8+CD57+ cell expansion by flow cytometry. The sequencing sample was made of sorted CD4+, CD8+, or CD8+CD57+ T cells (not recorded which) from PBMCs. These receptors were obtained from a human donor with aplastic anemia.

Remarks on this clonotype: This could be a read error, since a much larger clone is one nucleotide away. V gene TRBV6-7 combines with J gene TRBJ1-1; D uncertain. Being an ORF, TRBV6-7 has a function that is uncertain. The CDR3 is 16 amino acids. V shed 5 bases and J shed 5 bases, with 21 bases lying between them. In nucleotides, the CDR3 is TGTGCCAGCAGTGAAGCGCAGTGGAGGTTTGGGACTGAAGCTTTCTTT. Protein sequence: CASSEAQWRFGTEAFF.

This clonotype was observed many times. This chain uses TRBV9 with TRBJ2-1; TRBD2 matches 8 bases. From germline, CDR1 is SGDLS and CDR2 YYNGEE. This CDR3 contains 15 residues. With 0 bases clipped from V and 7 bases from J, the junction kept 6 bases outside the gene matches. The CDR3 loop reads CASSVDLGGGNEQFF. The CDR3 DNA follows: TGTGCCAGCAGCGTAGACCTCGGGGGGGGGAATGAGCAGTTCTTC.

V is TRBV29-1 and J is TRBJ2-7; weak D call: TRBD1 (5 bases). This CDR3 is built from 11 residues. V was pared by 6 bases and J by 6 bases, with 12 bases between. Germline CDR1 and CDR2: SQVTM and ANQGSEA. Here the CDR3 reads CSVRVVGEQYF. For the CDR3, the DNA is TGCAGCGTCAGGGTCGTCGGCGAGCAGTACTTC.

This clonotype was detected many times. V and J are TRBV5-8 and TRBJ2-3; either TRBD1 or TRBD2 may fit D (5 bases each). Germline V gene lookup returns CDR1 SGHTS and CDR2 YDEGEE. Trimming shortened V by 4 bases and J by 13 bases, and 19 bases separated the two germline ends. This CDR3 is 13 amino acids long. CDR3 sequence reads: CASSPGAGYVEYF. CDR3 DNA: TGTGCCAGCAGCCCCGGGGCAGGGTATGTGGAGTATTTT.

The chain employs TRBV20-1 and TRBJ2-1, with 12 nucleotides matching TRBD2. The germline V gene encodes CDR1 DFQATT and CDR2 SNEGSKA (reference sequence). After removal of 4 bases from V and 8 bases from J, the junction contained 9 bases not matched to a gene. CDR3 length: 15 amino acids. CDR3 region: CSANRLAGAADEQFF. DNA of the CDR3: TGCAGTGCTAATCGACTAGCGGGGGCGGCGGATGAGCAGTTCTTC.

V is TRBV19 and J is TRBJ2-3, with 9 bases fitting TRBD1. Trimming at V came to 5 bases and at J to 8 bases, leaving 8 bases not matched to a gene. The CDR3 length is 14 residues. The germline gives CDR1 LNHDA, CDR2 SQIVND (reference sequence). This chain's CDR3 is CASSSGQGVVTQYF. CDR3 DNA sequence: TGTGCCAGTAGTTCGGGACAGGGCGTTGTTACGCAGTATTTT.

This clonotype turned up a few times. V is TRBV24-1 and J is TRBJ2-1; D is perhaps TRBD1 (5 bases). V was clipped by 4 bases and J by 8 bases, with 14 bases between them. This CDR3 has 14 residues. The germline gives CDR1 KGHDR, CDR2 SFDVKD. In DNA, the CDR3 is TGTGCCACCAGTGAGATAGGAACCAGGGATGAGCAGTTCTTC. Translated: CATSEIGTRDEQFF.

The chain uses TRBV2 and TRBJ2-7; weak D call: TRBD2 (6 bases). The CDR3 is made up of 13 amino acids. Germline V lookup: CDR1 SNHLY, CDR2 FYNNEI. V was trimmed by 8 bases and J by 3 bases, leaving 14 bases between them. The CDR3 bases are TGTGCCAGCTACCCAGGAGGGAGCTACGAGCAGTACTTC. As protein: CASYPGGSYEQYF. The whole variable domain, filled in from reference TRBV2 and TRBJ2-7, reads EPEVTQTPSHQVTQMGQEVILRCVPISNHLYFYWYRQILGQKVEFLVSFYNNEISEKSEIFDDQFSVERPDGSNFTLKIRSTKLEDSAMYFCASYPGGSYEQYFGPGTRLTVT.

This clonotype was seen many times. The chain carries TRBV6-1 and TRBJ1-1; TRBD1 matches at 8 bases. The CDR3 spans 13 residues. Germline V gene lookup returns CDR1 MNHNS and CDR2 SASEGT. V lost 7 bases, J lost 7 bases, and 8 bases stayed unmatched. The CDR3 DNA sequence: TGTGCCAGCAACAGGGGGACAGCGAATGAAGCTTTCTTT. It codes for CASNRGTANEAFF.

This clonotype was seen repeatedly, ten times or more. The chain combines TRBV29-1 with TRBJ2-1; 15 positions agree with TRBD2. CDR3 length equals 15 residues. Germline loops: CDR1 SQVTM, CDR2 ANQGSEA. Losses at the gene ends were 3 bases for V and 8 bases for J; bases not matched to a gene: 5. CDR3 protein: CSVEGLAGGFHEQFF. CDR3 nucleotides: TGCAGCGTTGAGGGACTAGCGGGGGGTTTCCATGAGCAGTTCTTC.

The chain couples TRBV10-3 to TRBJ1-6; 7 bases align to TRBD1. V lost 6 bases, J lost 9 bases, and 8 bases stayed unmatched. Germline CDR1 and CDR2: ENHRY and SYGVKD. This CDR3 comprises 14 residues. In nucleotides, the CDR3 is TGTGCCATCAGCCGGGACAGTCAGGGTTCACCCCTCCACTTT. This sequence encodes CAISRDSQGSPLHF.

This clonotype has at least ten counts. This chain uses TRBV4-1 with TRBJ1-4; a weak D match, TRBD1 (5 bases). The CDR3 has 15 residues. The germline V gene has CDR1 MGHRA and CDR2 YSYEKL. Deletions cut 3 bases from V and 7 bases from J, with 15 bases between. CDR3 sequence: CASSQEDGQVEKLFF. CDR3 DNA sequence: TGCGCCAGCAGCCAGGAGGACGGACAAGTTGAAAAACTGTTTTTT.

In its sample, this clonotype was seen once. This chain links TRBV29-1 with TRBJ1-1; TRBD1 aligns across 9 bases. Germline loops: CDR1 SQVTM, CDR2 ANQGSEA. V lost 5 bases, J lost 1 base, and 8 bases stayed unmatched. There are 15 residues in the CDR3. The CDR3 sequence: CSVWGDREGNTEAFF. DNA of the CDR3: TGCAGCGTTTGGGGGGACAGGGAGGGGAACACTGAAGCTTTCTTT. Full variable domain (remainder filled in from reference TRBV29-1 and TRBJ1-1): SAVISQKPSRDICQRGTSLTIQCQVDSQVTMMFWYRQQPGQSLTLIATANQGSEATYESGFVIDKFPISRPNLTFSTLTVSNMSPEDSSIYLCSVWGDREGNTEAFFGQGTRLTVV.

The rearrangement uses TRBV7-8 and TRBJ2-3; D call uncertain. This CDR3 spans 12 amino acids. The V gene's germline CDR1 is SGHVS and CDR2 FQNEAQ. Trimming removed 8 bases at V and 3 bases at J, with 9 bases between. The CDR3 bases are TGTGCCAGCGCCGGTGGTACAGATACGCAGTATTTT. Translating it yields CASAGGTDTQYF.

This clonotype appeared many times. The CDR3 DNA reads TGTGCCGCCGCCTCCGGGACAGGATCCTACGAGCAGTACTTC. It translates to CAAASGTGSYEQYF. The chain uses TRBV5-8 and TRBJ2-7; 8 bases agree with TRBD1. CDR3 length: 14 amino acids. The V segment lost 10 bases and the J segment 1 base; nucleotides outside the gene matches: 10. The germline V gene encodes CDR1 SGHTS and CDR2 YDEGEE.

The V call is TRBV24-1, the J call TRBJ2-1; 12 nucleotides match TRBD2. The CDR3 sequence is 14 residues long. J lost 6 bases, V lost 8 bases, and 4 bases had no gene match. Per germline, CDR1 KGHDR and CDR2 SFDVKD. This CDR3 reads CATMTSGRSNEQFF. The CDR3, as DNA: TGTGCCACCATGACTAGCGGGAGATCCAATGAGCAGTTCTTC.

This clonotype appeared once. The V and J genes are TRBV19 and TRBJ2-5; 12 bases fit TRBD2. CDR3 length: 16 residues. Losses at the gene ends were 4 bases for V and 2 bases for J; bases not matched to a gene: 5. Germline V gene sequence: CDR1 LNHDA, CDR2 SQIVND (reference sequence). This CDR3 reads CASSRRTSGEQETQYF. In nucleotides, the CDR3 is TGTGCCAGTAGTAGACGGACTAGCGGGGAGCAAGAGACCCAGTACTTC.

The J gene is TRBJ2-1, the V gene TRBV14; 9 bases match TRBD2. The CDR3 contains 15 residues. Trimming took 6 bases from V and 4 from J; bases not matched to a gene: 7. Germline V gives CDR1 SGHDN, CDR2 FVKESK. The CDR3 sequence: CASSVAGEGYNEQFF. In DNA, the CDR3 is TGTGCCAGCAGTGTAGCGGGAGAGGGATACAATGAGCAGTTCTTC.

This chain's CDR3 is CASSSTSVYEQYF. The CDR3 nucleotides read TGTGCCAGCAGCTCGACTAGCGTCTACGAGCAGTACTTC. V gene TRBV7-9 combines with J gene TRBJ2-7; 8 bases align to TRBD2. CDR1 and CDR2 (germline): SEHNR, FQNEAQ (reference sequence). The CDR3 runs 13 residues. J gave up 3 bases and V 4 bases, and 2 bases lay outside the gene matches. Looking up the rest from reference TRBV7-9 and TRBJ2-7 gives the full variable domain: DTGVSQNPRHKITKRGQNVTFRCDPISEHNRLYWYRQTLGQGPEFLTYFQNEAQLEKSRLLSDRFSAERPKGSFSTLEIQRTEQGDSAMYLCASSSTSVYEQYFGPGTRLTVT.

This chain joins TRBV2 and TRBJ2-6, with D perhaps given as TRBD1 or TRBD2 (5 bases each). CDR3 size: 16 residues. V gave up 6 bases and J gave up 3 bases, with 15 bases separating them. The germline V gene has CDR1 SNHLY and CDR2 FYNNEI. The CDR3 coding sequence is TGTGCCAGCAGAGTTGGAGCAGGGAGTGGGGCCAACGTCCTGACTTTC. Protein: CASRVGAGSGANVLTF.

This clonotype was found many times. The gene calls are TRBV2 and TRBJ2-4; D not resolved. V was trimmed by 8 bases and J by 3 bases, leaving 17 bases between them. This CDR3 has 15 amino acids. The germline V gene encodes CDR1 SNHLY and CDR2 FYNNEI. For the CDR3, the DNA is TGTGCCAGCTACAAGCAATTGGGTGACAAAAACATTCAGTACTTC. Translated, it gives CASYKQLGDKNIQYF. Filled out from reference TRBV2 and TRBJ2-4, the complete variable domain reads EPEVTQTPSHQVTQMGQEVILRCVPISNHLYFYWYRQILGQKVEFLVSFYNNEISEKSEIFDDQFSVERPDGSNFTLKIRSTKLEDSAMYFCASYKQLGDKNIQYFGAGTRLSVL.

The chain couples TRBV20-1 to TRBJ1-4; 7 bases fit TRBD1. The CDR3 extends over 14 amino acids. V trimming: 3 bases; J trimming: 0 bases; junction bases outside the gene matches: 1. CDR1 and CDR2 from the germline V gene are DFQATT and SNEGSKA (reference sequence). Written as DNA, the CDR3 is TGCAGTGCTAGTCAGGGGGCAACTAATGAAAAACTGTTTTTT. Translated, it gives CSASQGATNEKLFF.

The chain combines TRBV7-6 with TRBJ2-1; possibly TRBD1 for D (6 bases). The CDR3 runs 14 residues. Trimming stripped 6 bases from V and 5 bases from J, with 14 bases between. The germline V gene encodes CDR1 SGHVS and CDR2 FNYEAQ. CDR3 in DNA: TGTGCCAGCAGGGGGGCAGGGACCCACAATGAGCAGTTCTTC. Its translation: CASRGAGTHNEQFF.

Note on this clonotype: A read error may account for a junction end that differs from germline. The genes are TRBV10-1 and TRBJ1-2; 9 nucleotides agree with TRBD1. Germline V gene sequence: CDR1 WNHNN, CDR2 SYGVQD (reference sequence). The CDR3 spans 15 residues. The CDR3 spells CAIKPTGGLNYGYTF. As DNA, the CDR3 is TGTGCCATCAAACCAACAGGGGGCTTAAACTATGGCTACACCTTC.

V is TRBV15 and J is TRBJ1-4; 7 bases match TRBD1. This CDR3 has 15 amino acids. Germline CDR1 is LNHNV and CDR2 is YYDKDF (reference sequence). J was trimmed by 0 bases and V by 2 bases; bases with no gene match: 0. The CDR3 nucleotides read TGTGCCACCAGCAGACAGGGGGCAACTAATGAAAAACTGTTTTTT. Translated: CATSRQGATNEKLFF.

The chain uses TRBV19 and TRBJ2-2, with D unclear. V lost 3 bases and J lost 7, with 9 bases in between. This CDR3 contains 13 residues. The V gene's germline CDR1 is LNHDA and CDR2 SQIVND (reference sequence). The CDR3 DNA follows: TGTGCCAGTAGTATTATCCTTGGCGGGGAGCTGTTTTTT. This gives the protein CASSIILGGELFF.

The sample holds one count of this clonotype. The rearrangement links TRBV29-1 to TRBJ2-7; the D call may be TRBD1 or TRBD2 (5 bases each). Trimming left V 6 bases short and J 6 bases short, with 12 bases between. The CDR3 has 11 amino acids. Germline V gene sequence: CDR1 SQVTM, CDR2 ANQGSEA. The CDR3: CSVGTGGEQYF. The CDR3 DNA reads as TGCAGCGTCGGGACGGGCGGCGAGCAGTACTTC.

The genes are TRBV20-1 and TRBJ2-7; D might be TRBD2 (5 bases). The V gene's germline CDR1 is DFQATT and CDR2 SNEGSKA (reference sequence). The CDR3 extends over 12 amino acids. Trimming took off 5 bases at V and 4 bases at J, with 12 bases between the two ends. The CDR3 sequence: CSASSGGYEQYF. The CDR3 DNA sequence: TGCAGTGCTTCCAGCGGTGGGTACGAGCAGTACTTC.

The chain uses TRBV5-5 and TRBJ2-1; D might be TRBD2 (6 bases). The CDR3 length is 13 residues. The ends were cut back, 5 bases at V and 8 bases at J, with 14 bases in the middle. The germline V gene encodes CDR1 SGHKS and CDR2 YYEKEE (reference sequence). The CDR3 reads CASSPRDSYEQFF. The CDR3 DNA follows: TGTGCCAGCAGTCCTCGGGACTCCTATGAGCAGTTCTTC.

J is TRBJ2-5 and V is TRBV7-9, with 7 bases matching TRBD2. CDR3 length equals 15 residues. J was trimmed by 5 bases and V by 1 base; bases with no gene match: 7. Germline CDR1 reads SEHNR; CDR2 reads FQNEAQ (reference sequence). CDR3 sequence: CASSLGADGGETQYF. In nucleotides, the CDR3 is TGTGCCAGCAGCTTAGGGGCGGACGGGGGGGAGACCCAGTACTTC.

This clonotype was seen a few times. This rearrangement joins TRBV5-8 to TRBJ2-1; 8 nucleotides align to TRBD1. This CDR3 has 14 amino acids. V shed 0 bases, J shed 12 bases, and the junction held 8 bases outside the gene matches. Germline CDR1 is SGHTS and CDR2 is YDEGEE. The CDR3 DNA reads as TGTGCCAGCAGCTTGGACAGGGGGAACGGTGGGCAGTTCTTC. Translated: CASSLDRGNGGQFF.

This clonotype was detected only once. This rearrangement joins TRBV5-1 to TRBJ2-3; maybe TRBD1 (6 bases). The CDR3 totals 14 residues. Between the trimmed V and J ends, which lost 4 bases and 1 base, there was a span of 10 bases. CDR1 is SGHRS, CDR2 YFSETQ, per germline. The CDR3, as DNA: TGCGCCAGCAGCCCCAGGACAGGCACAGATACGCAGTATTTT. Translated: CASSPRTGTDTQYF. The whole variable domain, remainder taken from reference TRBV5-1 and TRBJ2-3, is KAGVTQTPRYLIKTRGQQVTLSCSPISGHRSVSWYQQTPGQGLQFLFEYFSETQRNKGNFPGRFSGRQFSNSRSEMNVSTLELGDSALYLCASSPRTGTDTQYFGPGTRLTVL.